The 11 T cell receptor beta chains below come from one sample, sequenced in a study of memory CD4+ T cells and cytomegalovirus serostatus. Repertoires were generated with immunoSEQ multiplex PCR, while TCRdb's copy carries only in-frame clones and drops some. The profile shows 27,000 or so clones, about 75% of them singletons. The sort gate was single viable CD3+CD4+CD8-CD45RO+ cells for memory CD4+ T cells. Sequencing was done on a sample of memory CD4+ T cells from blood. The receptors derive from an adult in good health and CMV-seronegative.

V is TRBV19 and J is TRBJ2-4; D uncertain. Germline CDR1 reads LNHDA; CDR2 reads SQIVND (reference sequence). This CDR3 has 13 residues. Between the trimmed V and J ends, which lost 1 base and 5 bases, there was a span of 6 bases. The CDR3 nucleotides are TGTGCCAGTAGTATAGGGGATGAAAACATTCAGTACTTC. Translated: CASSIGDENIQYF.

The chain recombines TRBV2 with TRBJ2-3, with 8 bases fitting TRBD1. Germline V gene lookup returns CDR1 SNHLY and CDR2 FYNNEI. Germline trimming cut 6 bases from V and 4 bases from J; bases unmatched to any gene: 6. CDR3 length: 14 amino acids. The DNA for the CDR3 is TGTGCCAGCAGGGGAGGACAGGGAGCAGATACGCAGTATTTT. Its translation: CASRGGQGADTQYF.

The rearrangement joins TRBV6-5 to TRBJ1-2; D call uncertain. V lost 5 bases, J lost 6 bases, and 13 bases lay in between. The CDR3 is 13 amino acids. Germline CDR1 reads MNHEY; CDR2 reads SVGAGI. The CDR3 here is CASSETTPNGYTF. DNA for the CDR3: TGTGCCAGCAGTGAGACAACCCCCAATGGCTACACCTTC.

This chain connects TRBV5-6 to TRBJ2-7; D uncertain. The CDR3 extends over 13 amino acids. The germline V gene encodes CDR1 SGHDT and CDR2 YYEEEE. Trimming cost V 1 base and J 1 base, with 6 bases left between them. CDR3 sequence: CASSLLASYEQYF. As DNA, the CDR3 is TGTGCCAGCAGCTTGCTGGCATCCTACGAGCAGTACTTC.

The chain uses TRBV25-1 and TRBJ2-5, with 8 bases matching TRBD1. Germline V gene lookup returns CDR1 MGHDK and CDR2 SYGVNS. J lost 2 bases, V lost 3 bases, and 5 bases had no gene match. The CDR3 sequence is 15 residues long. CDR3 amino acids: CASSDRTGPQETQYF. The CDR3 DNA reads TGTGCCAGCAGTGACCGGACAGGGCCTCAAGAGACCCAGTACTTC.

The CDR3 DNA is TGCGCCAGCAGCCGGGACTATTCCTACGAGCAGTACTTC. This encodes CASSRDYSYEQYF. The chain uses TRBV5-1 and TRBJ2-7, with TRBD2 identical over 7 bases. CDR3 length equals 13 residues. Germline CDR1 SGHRS, CDR2 YFSETQ. After removal of 4 bases from V and 1 base from J, the junction contained 2 bases not matched to a gene.

The V and J genes are TRBV10-3 and TRBJ2-2, with D uncertain. Between the trimmed V and J ends, which lost 0 bases and 7 bases, there was a span of 9 bases. The CDR3 extends over 14 amino acids. Germline CDR1 ENHRY, CDR2 SYGVKD. CDR3 DNA: TGTGCCATCAGTGAGTCGCTTTTTATCGGGGAGCTGTTTTTT. Its translation is CAISESLFIGELFF.

This rearrangement joins TRBV7-2 to TRBJ2-2; D is possibly TRBD1 (6 bases). The CDR3 sequence is 15 residues long. Trimming shortened V by 4 bases and J by 5 bases, and 14 bases separated the two germline ends. The germline V gene encodes CDR1 SGHTA and CDR2 FQGNSA. For the CDR3, the DNA is TGTGCCAGCAGCTACAGACAGGATGGGACCGGGGAGCTGTTTTTT. Amino acid sequence: CASSYRQDGTGELFF.

The chain recombines TRBV25-1 with TRBJ2-2; 9 nucleotides match TRBD1. Trimming took 4 bases from V and 6 from J; bases not matched to a gene: 6. The CDR3 is 15 amino acids. Germline CDR1 MGHDK, CDR2 SYGVNS. CDR3 DNA sequence: TGTGCCAGCAGTGCGGACAGGGGAGTCCCCGGGGAGCTGTTTTTT. This codes for CASSADRGVPGELFF.

This chain connects TRBV6-5 to TRBJ2-2; 9 nucleotides line up with TRBD1. The CDR3 contains 14 residues. The germline V gene has CDR1 MNHEY and CDR2 SVGAGI. V gave up 6 bases and J gave up 5 bases; unmatched junction bases: 4. The CDR3 is CASRGGTGTGELFF. The CDR3 DNA reads as TGTGCCAGCAGAGGAGGGACAGGGACCGGGGAGCTGTTTTTT.

The chain joins TRBV28 to TRBJ1-1, with 7 bases matching TRBD1. CDR3 size: 15 residues. The J segment lost 6 bases and the V segment lost 5 bases, leaving 12 bases of the junction unmatched. Germline V gives CDR1 MDHEN, CDR2 SYDVKM. The chain's CDR3 is CASSAPTGLDPEAFF. CDR3 nucleotide sequence: TGTGCCAGCAGTGCTCCGACAGGGTTAGATCCTGAAGCTTTCTTT. The entire variable domain, with the rest obtained from reference TRBV28 and TRBJ1-1, is as follows: DVKVTQSSRYLVKRTGEKVFLECVQDMDHENMFWYRQDPGLGLRLIYFSYDVKMKEKGDIPEGYSVSREKKERFSLILESASTNQTSMYLCASSAPTGLDPEAFFGQGTRLTVV.